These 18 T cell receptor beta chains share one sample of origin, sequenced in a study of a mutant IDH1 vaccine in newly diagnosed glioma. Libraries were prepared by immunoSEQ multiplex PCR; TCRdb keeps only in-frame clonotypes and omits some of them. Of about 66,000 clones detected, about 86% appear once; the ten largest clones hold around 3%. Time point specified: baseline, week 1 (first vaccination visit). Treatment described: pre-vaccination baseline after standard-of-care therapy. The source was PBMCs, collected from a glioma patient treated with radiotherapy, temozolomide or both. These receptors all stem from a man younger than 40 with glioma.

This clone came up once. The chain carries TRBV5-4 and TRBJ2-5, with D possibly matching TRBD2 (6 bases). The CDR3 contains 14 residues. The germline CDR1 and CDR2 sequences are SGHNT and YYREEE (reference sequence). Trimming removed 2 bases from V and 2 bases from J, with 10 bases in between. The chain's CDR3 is CASSLRREQETQYF. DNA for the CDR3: TGTGCCAGCAGCTTAAGGAGGGAACAAGAGACCCAGTACTTC.

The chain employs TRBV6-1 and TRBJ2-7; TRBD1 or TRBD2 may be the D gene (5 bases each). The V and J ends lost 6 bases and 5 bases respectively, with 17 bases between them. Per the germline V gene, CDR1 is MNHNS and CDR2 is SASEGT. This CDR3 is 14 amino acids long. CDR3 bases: TGTGCCAGCAGGCCTAGAGGTTCGGGACACGAGCAGTACTTC. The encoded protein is CASRPRGSGHEQYF.

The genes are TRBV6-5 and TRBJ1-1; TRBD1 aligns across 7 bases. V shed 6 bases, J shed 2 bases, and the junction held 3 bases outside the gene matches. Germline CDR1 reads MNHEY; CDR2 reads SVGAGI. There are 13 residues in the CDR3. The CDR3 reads CASSRQGNTEAFF. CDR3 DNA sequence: TGTGCCAGCAGCCGACAGGGAAACACTGAAGCTTTCTTT.

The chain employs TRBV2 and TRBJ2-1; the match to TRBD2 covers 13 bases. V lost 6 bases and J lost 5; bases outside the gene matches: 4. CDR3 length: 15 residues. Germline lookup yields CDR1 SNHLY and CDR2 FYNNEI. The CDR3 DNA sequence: TGTGCCAGCAGGTCCGGACTAGCGGGGGACAATGAGCAGTTCTTC. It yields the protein CASRSGLAGDNEQFF.

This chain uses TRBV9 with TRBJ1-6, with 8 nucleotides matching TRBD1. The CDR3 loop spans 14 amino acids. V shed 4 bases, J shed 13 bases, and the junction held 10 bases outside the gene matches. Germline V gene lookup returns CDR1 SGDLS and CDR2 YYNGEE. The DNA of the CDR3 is TGTGCCAGCAGCAGACGGGACAGGCCTCTTCCCCTCCACTTT. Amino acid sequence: CASSRRDRPLPLHF.

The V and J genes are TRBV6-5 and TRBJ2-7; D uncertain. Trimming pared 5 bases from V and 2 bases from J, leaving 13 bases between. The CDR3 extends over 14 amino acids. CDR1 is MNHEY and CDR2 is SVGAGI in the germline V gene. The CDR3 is CASSRAGLPYEQYF. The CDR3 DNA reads TGTGCCAGCAGTCGCGCCGGGCTGCCCTACGAGCAGTACTTC.

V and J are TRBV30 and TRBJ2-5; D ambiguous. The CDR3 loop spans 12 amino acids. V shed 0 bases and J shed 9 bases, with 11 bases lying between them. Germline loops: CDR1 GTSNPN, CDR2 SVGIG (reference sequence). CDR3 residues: CAWSVPPQAQYF. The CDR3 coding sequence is TGTGCCTGGAGTGTACCCCCCCAGGCCCAGTACTTC.

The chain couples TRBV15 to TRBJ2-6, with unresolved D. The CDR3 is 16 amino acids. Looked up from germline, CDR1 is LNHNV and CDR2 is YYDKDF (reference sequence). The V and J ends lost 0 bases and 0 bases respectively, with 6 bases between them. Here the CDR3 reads CATSREPSSGANVLTF. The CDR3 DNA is TGTGCCACCAGCAGAGAGCCGAGCTCTGGGGCCAACGTCCTGACTTTC.

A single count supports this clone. The CDR3 loop is CASSASGGTYEQYF. CDR3 coding DNA: TGTGCCAGCAGCGCGTCAGGGGGTACCTACGAGCAGTACTTC. The chain carries TRBV9 and TRBJ2-7; 7 nucleotides match TRBD1. The CDR3 has 14 residues. The V gene end was trimmed by 3 bases and the J gene end by 2 bases; junction bases not matched to a gene: 5. Germline V CDR1 and CDR2: SGDLS, YYNGEE.

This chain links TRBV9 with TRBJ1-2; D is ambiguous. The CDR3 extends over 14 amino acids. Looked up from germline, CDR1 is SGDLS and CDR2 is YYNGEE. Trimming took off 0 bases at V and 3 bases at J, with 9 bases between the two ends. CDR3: CASSVADADYGYTF. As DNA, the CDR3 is TGTGCCAGCAGCGTAGCGGACGCCGACTATGGCTACACCTTC.

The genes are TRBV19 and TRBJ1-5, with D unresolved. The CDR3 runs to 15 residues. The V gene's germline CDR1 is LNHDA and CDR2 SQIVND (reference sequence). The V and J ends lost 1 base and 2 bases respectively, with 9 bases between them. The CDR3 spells CASSIASEGNQPQHF. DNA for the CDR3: TGTGCCAGTAGTATAGCGTCGGAGGGCAATCAGCCCCAGCATTTT.

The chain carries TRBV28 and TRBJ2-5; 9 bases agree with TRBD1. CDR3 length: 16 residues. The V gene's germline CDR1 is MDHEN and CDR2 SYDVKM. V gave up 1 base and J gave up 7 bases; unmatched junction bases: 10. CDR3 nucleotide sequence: TGTGCCAGCAGTTTATCCCCGGGACAGGGATTGGGGACCCAGTACTTC. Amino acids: CASSLSPGQGLGTQYF. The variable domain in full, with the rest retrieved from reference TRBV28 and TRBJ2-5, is DVKVTQSSRYLVKRTGEKVFLECVQDMDHENMFWYRQDPGLGLRLIYFSYDVKMKEKGDIPEGYSVSREKKERFSLILESASTNQTSMYLCASSLSPGQGLGTQYFGPGTRLLVL.

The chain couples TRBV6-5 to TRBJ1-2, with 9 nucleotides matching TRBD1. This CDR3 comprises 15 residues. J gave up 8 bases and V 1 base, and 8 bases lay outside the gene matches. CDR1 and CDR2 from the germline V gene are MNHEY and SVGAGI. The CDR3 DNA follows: TGTGCCAGCAGTTACTGGGGACAGGGATCCCAAGGCTACACCTTC. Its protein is CASSYWGQGSQGYTF.

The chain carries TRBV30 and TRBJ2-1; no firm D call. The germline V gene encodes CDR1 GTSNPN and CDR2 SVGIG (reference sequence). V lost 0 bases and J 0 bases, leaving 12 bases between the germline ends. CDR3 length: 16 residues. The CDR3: CAWSVPGPRSYNEQFF. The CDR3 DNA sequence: TGTGCCTGGAGTGTACCCGGTCCCCGCTCCTACAATGAGCAGTTCTTC.

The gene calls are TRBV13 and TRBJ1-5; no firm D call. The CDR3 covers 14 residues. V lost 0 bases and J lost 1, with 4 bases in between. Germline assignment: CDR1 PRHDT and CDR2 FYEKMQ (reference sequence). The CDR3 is CASSLGQSNQPQHF. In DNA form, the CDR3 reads TGTGCCAGCAGCTTAGGACAGAGCAATCAGCCCCAGCATTTT.

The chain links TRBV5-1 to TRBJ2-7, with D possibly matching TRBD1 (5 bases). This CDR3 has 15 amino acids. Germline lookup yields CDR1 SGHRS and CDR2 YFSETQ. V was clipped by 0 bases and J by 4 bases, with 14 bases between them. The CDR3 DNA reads TGCGCCAGCAGCTTGGGTTGGGCAGGGAAATACGAGCAGTACTTC. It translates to CASSLGWAGKYEQYF.

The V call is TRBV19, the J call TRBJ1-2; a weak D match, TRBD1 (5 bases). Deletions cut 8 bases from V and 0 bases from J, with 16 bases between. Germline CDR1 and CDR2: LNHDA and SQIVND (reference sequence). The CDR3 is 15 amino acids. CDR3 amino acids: CASVVSGGANYGYTF. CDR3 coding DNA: TGTGCCAGTGTAGTAAGCGGGGGAGCTAACTATGGCTACACCTTC.

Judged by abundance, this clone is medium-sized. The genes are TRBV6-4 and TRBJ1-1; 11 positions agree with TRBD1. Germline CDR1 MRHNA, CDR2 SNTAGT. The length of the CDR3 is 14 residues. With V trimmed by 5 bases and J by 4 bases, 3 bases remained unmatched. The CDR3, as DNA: TGTGCCAGCAGTCCCGGGACAGGGGGCACTGAAGCTTTCTTT. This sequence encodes CASSPGTGGTEAFF.